This T cell receptor (beta chain) was identified during a study of T cells in women clearing cervical HPV infection. Study observations and caveats: Controls had more TRBV6-7 (roughly 0.16%) than cases (approximately 0.11%).

Points on this clone: The antigen is unknown. The CDR3 end is not reached by the read, which stops 3 residues before it; the germline J gene fills it in.

Losses at the gene ends were 7 bases for V and 3 bases for J; bases not matched to a gene: 3. CDR3 length: 13 residues. In germline, CDR1 is ENHRY, CDR2 SYGVKD. TCRdb's table, derived via immunoSEQ multiplex PCR, lists solely in-frame clones and lacks some. This table lists 49,000 or so clones. Sequenced: blood buffy coat. The sequence came from a woman aged 18-69 years with a cervical HPV16 infection that either progressed to CIN3+ or cleared (not recorded which). The chain joins TRBV10-3 to TRBJ1-5; 7 bases are a match to TRBD1. CDR3 in amino acids: CAIKGQYNQPQHF. The part of the CDR3 DNA that was read is TGTGCCATCAAGGGACAGTACAATCAGCCC.